The 32 T cell receptor beta chains below come from one sample, sequenced in a study of cytomegalovirus exposure and HLA in healthy donors. Both 60 Vbeta primers and 13 Jbeta primers went into the PCR. TCRdb's copy holds only in-frame clones and misses some; the assay was immunoSEQ multiplex PCR. The sample includes approximately 130,000 clones, around 82% of them seen just once. Sequencing was carried out using PBMCs. Receptor source: a man aged 45 to 65 in good health and CMV-seronegative.

The J gene is TRBJ2-5, the V gene TRBV2; TRBD1 matches 8 bases. Trimming at V came to 5 bases and at J to 4 bases, leaving 6 bases not matched to a gene. The CDR3 runs 14 residues. CDR1 and CDR2 (germline): SNHLY, FYNNEI. CDR3 sequence (DNA): TGTGCCAGCAGTCAAAACCAGGGGGCAGAGACCCAGTACTTC. Residues: CASSQNQGAETQYF.

The chain joins TRBV19 to TRBJ1-3, with no clear D. This CDR3 is 14 amino acids long. V lost 10 bases to trimming and J lost 0 bases, with 13 bases between them. Germline V gene data show CDR1 as LNHDA and CDR2 as SQIVND (reference sequence). CDR3: CATAPGSSGNTIYF. The CDR3, as DNA: TGTGCCACCGCTCCGGGGTCCTCTGGAAACACCATATATTTT.

V is TRBV7-9 and J is TRBJ2-7; D unresolved. The germline gives CDR1 SEHNR, CDR2 FQNEAQ (reference sequence). Between the trimmed V and J ends, which lost 1 base and 3 bases, there was a span of 7 bases. This CDR3 is 13 amino acids long. The CDR3 bases are TGTGCCAGCAGCTTAGAGCTCCGCTACGAGCAGTACTTC. Protein: CASSLELRYEQYF.

The V and J genes are TRBV5-4 and TRBJ2-7; maybe TRBD2 (6 bases). V shed 4 bases and J shed 2 bases, with 13 bases lying between them. The germline gives CDR1 SGHNT, CDR2 YYREEE (reference sequence). CDR3 length: 14 amino acids. CDR3 in DNA: TGTGCCAGCAGCCCCCGTGGAGGGACCTACGAGCAGTACTTC. Translation gives CASSPRGGTYEQYF.

The table lists this clone with a few counts. V and J are TRBV15 and TRBJ2-1, with D maybe TRBD2 (7 bases). Germline V lookup: CDR1 LNHNV, CDR2 YYDKDF (reference sequence). The V end was cut by 9 bases, the J end by 0 bases, with 12 bases between. There are 14 residues in the CDR3. For the CDR3, the DNA is TGTGCCACGGGGGCTAGCGGCTCCTACAATGAGCAGTTCTTC. Protein product: CATGASGSYNEQFF.

V usage is TRBV5-8 and J usage is TRBJ2-2; 8 bases are shared with TRBD2. After removal of 0 bases from V and 4 bases from J, the junction contained 2 bases not matched to a gene. The V gene's germline CDR1 is SGHTS and CDR2 YDEGEE. There are 15 residues in the CDR3. The CDR3 DNA is TGTGCCAGCAGCTTGGAAGCGGGAGCCACCGGGGAGCTGTTTTTT. Protein sequence: CASSLEAGATGELFF.

The V gene is TRBV5-4, the J gene TRBJ2-3, with D possibly matching TRBD1 (5 bases). Deletions cut 3 bases from V and 0 bases from J, with 11 bases between. The V gene's germline CDR1 is SGHNT and CDR2 YYREEE (reference sequence). The CDR3 loop spans 15 amino acids. CDR3 DNA: TGTGCCAGCAGCTCGTTCGACAGTAGCACAGATACGCAGTATTTT. Amino acids: CASSSFDSSTDTQYF.

This clone was found a few times. The rearrangement uses TRBV19 and TRBJ2-3; D not resolved. The germline V gene has CDR1 LNHDA and CDR2 SQIVND (reference sequence). There are 11 residues in the CDR3. Trimming removed 6 bases at V and 7 bases at J, with 8 bases between. CDR3 nucleotides: TGTGCCAGTAGCGAGGTTAATACGCAGTATTTT. It codes for CASSEVNTQYF.

The chain has TRBV30 and TRBJ1-6; D not certain. The germline V gene encodes CDR1 GTSNPN and CDR2 SVGIG (reference sequence). V gave up 1 base and J gave up 1 base, with 8 bases separating them. The CDR3 is made up of 15 amino acids. The DNA for the CDR3 is TGTGCCTGGAGTGGAGACTGGTCCTATAATTCACCCCTCCACTTT. Its translation: CAWSGDWSYNSPLHF.

The rearrangement joins TRBV27 to TRBJ1-1, with D perhaps TRBD1 (5 bases). V lost 6 bases, J lost 4 bases, and 15 bases lay in between. The CDR3 spans 14 residues. The V gene's germline CDR1 is MNHEY and CDR2 SMNVEV (reference sequence). DNA of the CDR3: TGTGCCAGCAGCAGGGCTGAAGGGTCCACTGAAGCTTTCTTT. It encodes CASSRAEGSTEAFF.

This chain connects TRBV25-1 to TRBJ2-5; the match to TRBD1 covers 7 bases. Looked up from germline, CDR1 is MGHDK and CDR2 is SYGVNS. Unmatched junction bases numbered 3, after V lost 2 bases and J lost 3 bases. CDR3 length: 14 residues. CDR3 sequence (DNA): TGTGCCAGCAGTGAAGGGACAGCTAAAGAGACCCAGTACTTC. Protein sequence: CASSEGTAKETQYF. Full variable domain (missing parts from reference TRBV25-1 and TRBJ2-5): EADIYQTPRYLVIGTGKKITLECSQTMGHDKMYWYQQDPGMELHLIHYSYGVNSTEKGDLSSESTVSRIRTEHFPLTLESARPSHTSQYLCASSEGTAKETQYFGPGTRLLVL.

The chain is built from TRBV29-1 and TRBJ1-2; the D gene is possibly TRBD1 (6 bases). Germline V gives CDR1 SQVTM, CDR2 ANQGSEA. Trimming left V 7 bases short and J 7 bases short, with 13 bases between. The CDR3 runs 11 residues. CDR3 loop: CSGGGRGGYTF. CDR3 coding DNA: TGCAGCGGCGGGGGGCGCGGTGGCTACACCTTC.

The DNA for the CDR3 is TGTGCCAGCAGTTACACAGGGGTGGGAGAAAAACTGTTTTTT. Amino acid sequence: CASSYTGVGEKLFF. The genes are TRBV2 and TRBJ1-4; 7 bases align to TRBD1. V shed 5 bases and J 8 bases; nucleotides not matched to a gene: 8. CDR1 and CDR2 (germline): SNHLY, FYNNEI. CDR3 length: 14 residues.

The V and J genes are TRBV9 and TRBJ1-3, with a tentative D call TRBD1 (5 bases). Germline V gene lookup returns CDR1 SGDLS and CDR2 YYNGEE. V lost 0 bases to trimming and J lost 0 bases, with 7 bases between them. The length of the CDR3 is 15 residues. CDR3 amino acids: CASSVGGGSGNTIYF. CDR3 DNA sequence: TGTGCCAGCAGCGTAGGGGGGGGCTCTGGAAACACCATATATTTT.

This clone appeared a few times. The chain links TRBV11-2 to TRBJ2-1; TRBD2 aligns across 11 bases. The CDR3 has 16 residues. Germline CDR1 is SGHAT and CDR2 is FQNNGV. Trimming cost V 5 bases and J 8 bases; bases outside gene matches: 11. The CDR3 protein is CASSPTSGRRSYEQFF. As DNA, the CDR3 is TGTGCCAGCAGCCCTACTAGCGGGAGAAGGTCCTATGAGCAGTTCTTC. Full variable domain (remainder filled in from reference TRBV11-2 and TRBJ2-1): EAGVAQSPRYKIIEKRQSVAFWCNPISGHATLYWYQQILGQGPKLLIQFQNNGVVDDSQLPKDRFSAERLKGVDSTLKIQPAKLEDSAVYLCASSPTSGRRSYEQFFGPGTRLTVL.

This chain links TRBV2 with TRBJ1-4; TRBD1 matches at 8 bases. V dropped 7 bases and J dropped 8; count of bases not matched to a gene: 9. The CDR3 spans 14 residues. The germline V gene has CDR1 SNHLY and CDR2 FYNNEI. The CDR3, as DNA: TGTGCCAGCAATGCCGGGACAGGCAAAGAAAAACTGTTTTTT. Translated, it gives CASNAGTGKEKLFF.

J is TRBJ2-3 and V is TRBV7-2, with a possible D match to TRBD2 (6 bases). The germline CDR1 and CDR2 sequences are SGHTA and FQGNSA. V was trimmed by 0 bases and J by 0 bases, leaving 7 bases between them. The length of the CDR3 is 15 residues. CDR3 amino acids: CASSLAGGSTDTQYF. The CDR3 bases are TGTGCCAGCAGCTTAGCGGGAGGTAGCACAGATACGCAGTATTTT.

The chain is built from TRBV11-2 and TRBJ2-7; D is possibly TRBD1 (6 bases). V was trimmed by 4 bases and J by 4 bases, leaving 23 bases between them. Germline CDR1 SGHAT, CDR2 FQNNGV. The CDR3 extends over 17 amino acids. CDR3: CASSSPGGRTAPYEQYF. DNA of the CDR3: TGTGCCAGCAGCTCCCCCGGCGGTCGGACAGCACCGTACGAGCAGTACTTC.

To note about this clone: This specimen includes other DNA sequences encoding the same CDR3. The chain is built from TRBV5-1 and TRBJ1-4; D perhaps matches TRBD1 (5 bases). The germline gives CDR1 SGHRS, CDR2 YFSETQ. V was pared by 0 bases and J by 7 bases, with 10 bases between. The CDR3 has 14 residues. CDR3 in DNA: TGCGCCAGCAGCTTGGCGGGGGGACGTGAAAAACTGTTTTTT. Amino acids: CASSLAGGREKLFF.

The chain employs TRBV6-5 and TRBJ2-5; a weak D match, TRBD1 (6 bases). Germline V gives CDR1 MNHEY, CDR2 SVGAGI. There are 11 residues in the CDR3. The V and J ends lost 5 bases and 5 bases respectively, with 6 bases between them. The CDR3 DNA reads TGTGCCAGCAGTAGGGGGGAGACCCAGTACTTC. This sequence encodes CASSRGETQYF.

The chain joins TRBV7-9 to TRBJ1-5, with D maybe TRBD1 (5 bases). The CDR3 runs 16 residues. CDR1 is SEHNR, CDR2 FQNEAQ, per germline (reference sequence). The V end was cut by 6 bases, the J end by 4 bases, with 19 bases between. The CDR3 region is CASSPWPGEDNQPQHF. CDR3 nucleotide sequence: TGTGCCAGCAGTCCTTGGCCGGGGGAGGATAATCAGCCCCAGCATTTT.

The V call is TRBV28, the J call TRBJ2-7, with TRBD1 matching over 9 bases. Germline CDR1 is MDHEN and CDR2 is SYDVKM. With V trimmed by 5 bases and J by 5 bases, 16 bases remained unmatched. The CDR3 contains 17 residues. Here the CDR3 reads CASSENRLRDRVNEQYF. CDR3 in DNA: TGTGCCAGCAGTGAAAATCGCCTCCGGGACAGGGTGAACGAGCAGTACTTC.

The table lists this clone with a few counts. The rearrangement uses TRBV2 and TRBJ1-1; perhaps TRBD1 as D (5 bases). There are 13 residues in the CDR3. CDR1 SNHLY and CDR2 FYNNEI come from the germline V gene. V lost 3 bases, J lost 2 bases, and 7 bases lay in between. Written as DNA, the CDR3 is TGTGCCAGCAGTGATGGACAAAACACTGAAGCTTTCTTT. Its translation is CASSDGQNTEAFF. Full variable domain (outside the CDR3, taken from reference TRBV2 and TRBJ1-1): EPEVTQTPSHQVTQMGQEVILRCVPISNHLYFYWYRQILGQKVEFLVSFYNNEISEKSEIFDDQFSVERPDGSNFTLKIRSTKLEDSAMYFCASSDGQNTEAFFGQGTRLTVV.

In DNA form, the CDR3 reads TGTGCCAGCAGCTTAGGCCTAACAGGGGGTAACTATGGCTACACCTTC. This codes for CASSLGLTGGNYGYTF. The J gene is TRBJ1-2, the V gene TRBV13; 8 positions agree with TRBD1. After removal of 0 bases from V and 1 base from J, the junction contained 4 bases not matched to a gene. Germline V lookup: CDR1 PRHDT, CDR2 FYEKMQ (reference sequence). The CDR3 runs to 16 residues.

This clone is a singleton in its sample. The chain joins TRBV28 to TRBJ1-2, with D possibly matching TRBD1 (5 bases). Germline values: CDR1 MDHEN, CDR2 SYDVKM. The V gene lost 1 base and the J gene lost 4 bases, with 10 bases spanning the gap. This CDR3 contains 14 residues. DNA of the CDR3: TGTGCCAGCAGTTTATCTGCAGGGCGCTATGGCTACACCTTC. It codes for CASSLSAGRYGYTF.

This clone has only one observation. Within the sample, other DNA sequences also encode this same CDR3. The gene calls are TRBV5-1 and TRBJ2-3, with 8 bases identical to TRBD1. The ends lost 1 base at V and 1 base at J; junction bases unmatched: 2. Germline loops: CDR1 SGHRS, CDR2 YFSETQ. The CDR3 runs 15 residues. The CDR3 loop is CASSLLGQGTDTQYF. The CDR3 nucleotides are TGCGCCAGCAGCTTGCTGGGACAGGGCACAGATACGCAGTATTTT.

The V call is TRBV6-1, the J call TRBJ1-2; TRBD1 agrees at 7 bases. V lost 6 bases, J lost 1 base, and 8 bases stayed unmatched. The CDR3 has 15 amino acids. CDR1 is MNHNS and CDR2 is SASEGT in the germline V gene. The CDR3 here is CASSATDRSNYGYTF. The CDR3 DNA reads TGTGCCAGCAGCGCGACGGACAGGAGTAACTATGGCTACACCTTC.

Here the CDR3 reads CASSLTTGTDKEKLFF. As DNA, the CDR3 is TGTGCCAGCTCGCTAACCACCGGGACAGACAAAGAGAAACTGTTTTTT. This chain links TRBV18 with TRBJ1-4, with 7 bases lining up with TRBD1. The V gene's germline CDR1 is KGHSH and CDR2 LQKENI. V shed 6 bases and J 11 bases; nucleotides not matched to a gene: 18. This CDR3 has 16 residues.

This clone showed up just a few times. The V gene is TRBV10-2, the J gene TRBJ2-7; D gene uncertain. V gave up 2 bases and J gave up 6 bases, with 17 bases separating them. The CDR3 is 15 amino acids. CDR1 is WSHSY, CDR2 SAAADI, per germline. The CDR3 bases are TGCGCCAGCAGTGAGCCCGGAACATCAAGGAGCGAGCAGTACTTC. Protein: CASSEPGTSRSEQYF.

The V call is TRBV27, the J call TRBJ2-2, with D maybe TRBD1 (5 bases). The germline V gene has CDR1 MNHEY and CDR2 SMNVEV (reference sequence). V lost 5 bases and J 2 bases, leaving 12 bases between the germline ends. This CDR3 is 15 amino acids long. The CDR3 sequence is CASSTRQSNTGELFF. CDR3 nucleotides: TGTGCCAGCAGTACCCGACAGTCCAACACCGGGGAGCTGTTTTTT.

This clone was picked up a small number of times. The rearrangement joins TRBV5-1 to TRBJ2-7, with D maybe TRBD2 (5 bases). The CDR3 consists of 13 residues. V shed 4 bases and J shed 2 bases, with 10 bases lying between them. Germline V gives CDR1 SGHRS, CDR2 YFSETQ. CDR3 DNA sequence: TGCGCCAGCAGCACCGGACTTACCTACGAGCAGTACTTC. Residues: CASSTGLTYEQYF. Drawing the rest from reference TRBV5-1 and TRBJ2-7, the complete variable domain is KAGVTQTPRYLIKTRGQQVTLSCSPISGHRSVSWYQQTPGQGLQFLFEYFSETQRNKGNFPGRFSGRQFSNSRSEMNVSTLELGDSALYLCASSTGLTYEQYFGPGTRLTVT.

This chain connects TRBV5-1 to TRBJ2-3, with D tentatively TRBD2 (6 bases). CDR1 is SGHRS, CDR2 YFSETQ, per germline. Deletions cut 2 bases from V and 4 bases from J, with 17 bases between. The CDR3 is 16 residues long. CDR3 in DNA: TGCGCCAGCAGCTTACCCCCGGGACTCCAAGCAGATACGCAGTATTTT. Protein: CASSLPPGLQADTQYF.